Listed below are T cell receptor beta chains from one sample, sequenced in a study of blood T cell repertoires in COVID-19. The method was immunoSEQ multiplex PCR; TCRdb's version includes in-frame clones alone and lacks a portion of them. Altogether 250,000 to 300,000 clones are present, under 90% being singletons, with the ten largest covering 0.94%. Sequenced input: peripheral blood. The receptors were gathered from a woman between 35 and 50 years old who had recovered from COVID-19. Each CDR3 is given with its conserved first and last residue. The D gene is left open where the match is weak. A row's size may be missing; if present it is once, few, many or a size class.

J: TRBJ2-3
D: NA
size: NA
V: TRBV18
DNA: TGTGCCAGCTCACCAGCTAGCGACAGCACAGATACGCAGTATTTT
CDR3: CASSPASDSTDTQYF

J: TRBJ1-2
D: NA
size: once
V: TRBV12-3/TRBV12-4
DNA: TGTGCCAGCAGTTTCGACACCGAATATGGCTACACCTTC
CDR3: CASSFDTEYGYTF

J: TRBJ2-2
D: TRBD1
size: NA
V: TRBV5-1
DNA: TGCGCCAGCAGCACAAGGGACAGGGGCGCAATCACCGGGGAGCTGTTTTTT
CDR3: CASSTRDRGAITGELFF

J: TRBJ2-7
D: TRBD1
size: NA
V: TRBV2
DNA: TGTGCCAGCAGAGGGACAGGGGGTTACGAGCAGTACTTC
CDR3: CASRGTGGYEQYF

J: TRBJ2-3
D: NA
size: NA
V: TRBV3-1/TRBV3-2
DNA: TGTGCCAGCAGCCCCAGCGGCCCAGATACGCAGTATTTT
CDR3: CASSPSGPDTQYF

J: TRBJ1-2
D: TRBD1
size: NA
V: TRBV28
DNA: TGTGCCAGCGAAACCGGGACAGCTGCTAACTATGGCTACACCTTC
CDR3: CASETGTAANYGYTF

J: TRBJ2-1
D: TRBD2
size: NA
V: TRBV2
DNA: TGTGCCACTTGGCGCGGGGGCAATGAGCAGTTCTTC
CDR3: CATWRGGNEQFF

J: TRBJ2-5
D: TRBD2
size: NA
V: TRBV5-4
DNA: TGTGCCAGCAGCCTGACTAGCGGCGCCTGGGAGACCCAGTACTTC
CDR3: CASSLTSGAWETQYF

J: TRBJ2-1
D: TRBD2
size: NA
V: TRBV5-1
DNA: TGCGCCAGCAGCTTGGGGGCTAGCGGGAGCTTCTACAATGAGCAGTTCTTC
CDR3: CASSLGASGSFYNEQFF

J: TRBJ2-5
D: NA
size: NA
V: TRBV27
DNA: TGTGCCAGCAGTTTTAGGCAGGCCCTGTTGACCCAGTACTTC
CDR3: CASSFRQALLTQYF

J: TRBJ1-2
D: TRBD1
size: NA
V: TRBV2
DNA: TGTGCCAGCAGTGAAACAGGGGAAGCCTATGGCTACACCTTC
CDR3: CASSETGEAYGYTF

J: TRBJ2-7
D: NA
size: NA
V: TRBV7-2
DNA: TGTGCCAGCAGCTTAGGGGTAGCGGAGACCTACGAGCAGTACTTC
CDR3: CASSLGVAETYEQYF

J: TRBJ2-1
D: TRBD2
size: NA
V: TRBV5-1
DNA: TGCGCCAGCAGCTTGGTCCTAGCGGTATACAATGAGCAGTTCTTC
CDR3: CASSLVLAVYNEQFF

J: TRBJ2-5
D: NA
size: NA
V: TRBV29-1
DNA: TGCAGCGCCAACCGAGGTTCCGGGAATGGAGGGACCCAGTACTTC
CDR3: CSANRGSGNGGTQYF

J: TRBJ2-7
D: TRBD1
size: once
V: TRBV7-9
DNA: TGTGCCAGCAGCTCTCCGGGACAGGGGGACGAGCAGTACTTC
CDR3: CASSSPGQGDEQYF

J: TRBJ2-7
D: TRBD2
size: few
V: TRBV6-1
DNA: TGTGCCAGCAGTGAAGGACTAGCGGGCTCCTACGAGCAGTACTTC
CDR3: CASSEGLAGSYEQYF

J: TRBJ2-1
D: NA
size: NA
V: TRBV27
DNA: TGTGCCAGCAGTTTATCGTGGCAGGGAAGCTCCTACAATGAGCAGTTCTTC
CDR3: CASSLSWQGSSYNEQFF

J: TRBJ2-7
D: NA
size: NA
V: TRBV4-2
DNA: TGTGCCAGCAGCCAAGATAGCGGCTCCTACGAGCAGTACTTC
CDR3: CASSQDSGSYEQYF

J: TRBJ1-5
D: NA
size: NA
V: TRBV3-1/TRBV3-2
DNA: TGTGCCAGCAGCCGGTCAGGGATAGGGCAGCCCCAGCATTTT
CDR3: CASSRSGIGQPQHF

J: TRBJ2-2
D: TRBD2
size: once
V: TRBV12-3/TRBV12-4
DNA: TGTGCCAGCGGCGGGAGGGTGACCGGGGAGCTGTTTTTT
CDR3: CASGGRVTGELFF

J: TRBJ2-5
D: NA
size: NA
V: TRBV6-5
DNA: TGTGCCAGCAGTTCCGACTACTTTCAAGAGACCCAGTACTTC
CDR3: CASSSDYFQETQYF

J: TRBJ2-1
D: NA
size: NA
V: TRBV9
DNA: TGTGCCAGCAGCGTAGCGGGAGCCGGAGATGAGCAGTTCTTC
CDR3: CASSVAGAGDEQFF